Shown below are 18 T cell receptor beta chains from a single sample sequenced in a study of cytomegalovirus exposure and HLA in healthy donors. PCR amplification relied on 60 Vbeta primers (plus 13 Jbeta primers). Generated by immunoSEQ multiplex PCR, the TCRdb table keeps only in-frame clones and is missing some. Of about 230,000 clones listed, around 88% are singletons. Sequences were obtained from PBMCs. Source of these receptors: a woman aged 18-30 years in good health and CMV-seronegative.

The V and J genes are TRBV6-5 and TRBJ2-7; 9 nucleotides align to TRBD1. This CDR3 is 15 amino acids long. Germline values: CDR1 MNHEY, CDR2 SVGAGI. The ends lost 6 bases at V and 1 base at J; junction bases unmatched: 7. The CDR3 protein is CASSPNRGQSYEQYF. CDR3 sequence (DNA): TGTGCCAGCAGCCCCAACAGGGGGCAATCCTACGAGCAGTACTTC.

This rearrangement joins TRBV7-9 to TRBJ2-7; TRBD1 agrees at 8 bases. Per germline, CDR1 SEHNR and CDR2 FQNEAQ (reference sequence). The CDR3 sequence is 15 residues long. Trimming took 1 base from V and 3 from J; bases not matched to a gene: 5. The CDR3 is CASSLEWTGNYEQYF. The CDR3 bases are TGTGCCAGCAGCTTAGAATGGACAGGGAACTACGAGCAGTACTTC.

The genes are TRBV2 and TRBJ2-5; weak D call: TRBD1 (6 bases). The length of the CDR3 is 15 residues. Germline V gene sequence: CDR1 SNHLY, CDR2 FYNNEI. The V gene lost 1 base and the J gene lost 11 bases, with 20 bases spanning the gap. The CDR3 bases are TGTGCCAGCAGTGAAGTTGGGCAGGGGATCCGGCAGCAGTACTTC. Translated, it gives CASSEVGQGIRQQYF.

The chain uses TRBV19 and TRBJ2-2, with 8 bases matching TRBD1. Germline V gene sequence: CDR1 LNHDA, CDR2 SQIVND (reference sequence). The CDR3 loop spans 14 amino acids. V lost 1 base and J lost 5; bases outside the gene matches: 0. The CDR3 DNA reads TGTGCCAGTAGTATAGGACAGGGGACCGGGGAGCTGTTTTTT. Amino acid sequence: CASSIGQGTGELFF.

The CDR3 DNA sequence: TGTGCCAGCGGGCAAACAGGGGGCGCACTCATCGGCTACACCTTC. Translating gives CASGQTGGALIGYTF. The chain couples TRBV7-8 to TRBJ1-2; 9 nucleotides line up with TRBD1. This CDR3 has 15 amino acids. Germline lookup yields CDR1 SGHVS and CDR2 FQNEAQ. Trimming cost V 8 bases and J 8 bases; bases outside gene matches: 15.

The chain couples TRBV2 to TRBJ2-1; 9 nucleotides align to TRBD2. This CDR3 spans 12 amino acids. Germline CDR1 SNHLY, CDR2 FYNNEI. V lost 2 bases, J lost 12 bases, and 2 bases stayed unmatched. In DNA, the CDR3 is TGTGCCAGCAGTGAAAGGACTAGCGTGCAGTTCTTC. Protein sequence: CASSERTSVQFF.

Only one count was recorded for this clone. The chain combines TRBV5-1 with TRBJ1-5; the match to TRBD1 covers 7 bases. CDR1 and CDR2 (germline): SGHRS, YFSETQ. With 5 bases clipped from V and 5 bases from J, the junction kept 7 bases outside the gene matches. This CDR3 comprises 14 residues. The CDR3 region is CASSYTGDDQPQHF. DNA of the CDR3: TGCGCCAGCAGTTATACAGGGGACGATCAGCCCCAGCATTTT. Looking up the rest from reference TRBV5-1 and TRBJ1-5 gives the full variable domain: KAGVTQTPRYLIKTRGQQVTLSCSPISGHRSVSWYQQTPGQGLQFLFEYFSETQRNKGNFPGRFSGRQFSNSRSEMNVSTLELGDSALYLCASSYTGDDQPQHFGDGTRLSIL.

J is TRBJ1-5 and V is TRBV27, with D possibly TRBD1 on 5 matching bases. Germline CDR1 MNHEY, CDR2 SMNVEV (reference sequence). The length of the CDR3 is 16 residues. Trimming pared 3 bases from V and 2 bases from J, leaving 14 bases between. The CDR3 loop is CASSLKGPLGNQPQHF. The CDR3 DNA is TGTGCCAGCAGTTTGAAGGGGCCCCTGGGCAATCAGCCCCAGCATTTT.

This clone has just one count. The chain carries TRBV2 and TRBJ1-1, with TRBD1 identical over 7 bases. The CDR3 spans 14 residues. CDR1 is SNHLY, CDR2 FYNNEI, per germline. Trimming removed 4 bases from V and 1 base from J; junction bases left unmatched: 3. The CDR3 spells CASSVRGKNTEAFF. CDR3 bases: TGTGCCAGCAGTGTCAGGGGGAAGAACACTGAAGCTTTCTTT. Full variable domain (rest looked up from reference TRBV2 and TRBJ1-1): EPEVTQTPSHQVTQMGQEVILRCVPISNHLYFYWYRQILGQKVEFLVSFYNNEISEKSEIFDDQFSVERPDGSNFTLKIRSTKLEDSAMYFCASSVRGKNTEAFFGQGTRLTVV.

This clone was counted between two and nine times. CDR3 in amino acids: CASSPDIGRGTDTQYF. The CDR3 DNA reads as TGTGCCAGCAGCCCAGACATTGGGAGAGGCACAGATACGCAGTATTTT. The gene calls are TRBV7-2 and TRBJ2-3; D is perhaps TRBD2 (5 bases). The CDR3 is 16 residues long. Germline assignment: CDR1 SGHTA and CDR2 FQGNSA. With 5 bases removed from V and 1 base from J, the gap between germline ends came to 16 bases.

The CDR3 protein is CASSPQGANTEAFF. DNA of the CDR3: TGTGCCAGCAGTCCACAGGGGGCGAACACTGAAGCTTTCTTT. The chain joins TRBV27 to TRBJ1-1; 9 bases map to TRBD1. Germline CDR1 MNHEY, CDR2 SMNVEV (reference sequence). The V and J ends lost 5 bases and 1 base, in that order; junction bases with no gene match: 2. The CDR3 spans 14 residues.

The J gene is TRBJ2-7, the V gene TRBV5-6, with D uncertain. This CDR3 is built from 12 residues. Germline V gives CDR1 SGHDT, CDR2 YYEEEE. Trimming left V 1 base short and J 4 bases short, with 6 bases between. The CDR3 DNA is TGTGCCAGCAGCTTGAGAGGATACGAGCAGTACTTC. It translates to CASSLRGYEQYF. Looking up the rest from reference TRBV5-6 and TRBJ2-7 gives the full variable domain: DAGVTQSPTHLIKTRGQQVTLRCSPKSGHDTVSWYQQALGQGPQFIFQYYEEEERQRGNFPDRFSGHQFPNYSSELNVNALLLGDSALYLCASSLRGYEQYFGPGTRLTVT.

The gene calls are TRBV6-5 and TRBJ1-2; D perhaps matches TRBD1 (5 bases). The CDR3 spans 14 residues. Trimming removed 5 bases at V and 2 bases at J, with 12 bases between. The germline V gene has CDR1 MNHEY and CDR2 SVGAGI. The CDR3 DNA reads TGTGCCAGCAGTCGAGGGACTGCGAACTATGGCTACACCTTC. Translation: CASSRGTANYGYTF.

The chain links TRBV9 to TRBJ2-1, with 7 bases that match TRBD1. The junction had 16 bases not matched to a gene; V was cut back by 2 bases and J by 8 bases. CDR3 size: 17 residues. CDR1 and CDR2 (germline): SGDLS, YYNGEE. Here the CDR3 reads CASSVLSTTGLGHEQFF. CDR3 bases: TGTGCCAGCAGCGTCCTCTCTACGACAGGGCTGGGCCATGAGCAGTTCTTC.

The chain has TRBV11-3 and TRBJ2-7; D is possibly TRBD1 (5 bases). Looked up from germline, CDR1 is SGHNT and CDR2 is YENEEA. The V and J ends lost 4 bases and 6 bases respectively, with 13 bases between them. The CDR3 is 13 amino acids. The CDR3 sequence is CASSSHRGGEQYF. As DNA, the CDR3 is TGTGCCAGCAGCTCACATAGGGGTGGCGAGCAGTACTTC.

The chain is built from TRBV6-5 and TRBJ2-7; 10 bases are a match to TRBD1. Germline loops: CDR1 MNHEY, CDR2 SVGAGI. With V trimmed by 0 bases and J by 0 bases, 2 bases remained unmatched. This CDR3 contains 16 residues. CDR3 protein: CASSYSDRGASYEQYF. The CDR3 DNA is TGTGCCAGCAGTTACTCGGACAGGGGGGCCTCCTACGAGCAGTACTTC.

The chain links TRBV9 to TRBJ1-6; TRBD1 agrees at 10 bases. Trimming at V came to 3 bases and at J to 0 bases, leaving 3 bases not matched to a gene. The germline CDR1 and CDR2 sequences are SGDLS and YYNGEE. This CDR3 region has 17 residues. The CDR3 reads CASSGTGGSSYNSPLHF. As DNA, the CDR3 is TGTGCCAGCAGCGGGACAGGGGGAAGCTCCTATAATTCACCCCTCCACTTT.

This rearrangement joins TRBV2 to TRBJ2-2; 11 positions match TRBD2. This CDR3 has 17 residues. The ends lost 5 bases at V and 1 base at J; junction bases unmatched: 6. Germline CDR1 SNHLY, CDR2 FYNNEI. The CDR3 region is CASSLHGTSGNTGELFF. CDR3 nucleotides: TGTGCCAGCAGTCTGCACGGGACTAGCGGGAACACCGGGGAGCTGTTTTTT. Based on the CDR3 plus reference TRBV2 and TRBJ2-2, the full variable domain is EPEVTQTPSHQVTQMGQEVILRCVPISNHLYFYWYRQILGQKVEFLVSFYNNEISEKSEIFDDQFSVERPDGSNFTLKIRSTKLEDSAMYFCASSLHGTSGNTGELFFGEGSRLTVL.